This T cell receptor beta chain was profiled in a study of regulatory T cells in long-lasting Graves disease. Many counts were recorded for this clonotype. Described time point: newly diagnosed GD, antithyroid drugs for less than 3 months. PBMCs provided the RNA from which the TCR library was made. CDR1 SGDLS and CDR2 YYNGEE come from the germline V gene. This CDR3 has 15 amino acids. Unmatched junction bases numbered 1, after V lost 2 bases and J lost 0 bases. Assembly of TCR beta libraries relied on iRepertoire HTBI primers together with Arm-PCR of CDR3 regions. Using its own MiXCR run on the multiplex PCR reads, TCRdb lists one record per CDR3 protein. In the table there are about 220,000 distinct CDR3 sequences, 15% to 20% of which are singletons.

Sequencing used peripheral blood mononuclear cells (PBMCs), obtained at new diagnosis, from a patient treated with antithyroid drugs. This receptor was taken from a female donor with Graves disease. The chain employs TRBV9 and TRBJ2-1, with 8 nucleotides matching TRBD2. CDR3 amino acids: CASSVTSGSYNEQFF. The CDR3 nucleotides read TGTGCCAGCAGCGTTACTAGCGGCTCCTACAATGAGCAGTTCTTC.